These 30 T cell receptor beta chains came from one sample sequenced in a study of cytomegalovirus exposure and HLA in healthy donors. The PCR had 60 Vbeta and 13 Jbeta primers. Profiling relied on immunoSEQ multiplex PCR, and the TCRdb table lists in-frame clones only, not all of them. This table holds under 200,000 clones, 68% found once. The specimen sequenced was PBMCs. The receptors here all came from a woman between 40 and 55 years old in good health and CMV-seropositive.

The table lists this clone with a few counts. The V and J genes are TRBV5-4 and TRBJ2-5, with 14 bases that match TRBD2. CDR1 and CDR2 from the germline V gene are SGHNT and YYREEE (reference sequence). The CDR3 runs 16 residues. The V gene end was trimmed by 4 bases and the J gene end by 9 bases; junction bases not matched to a gene: 11. CDR3 region: CASSPMGLAGDRAQYF. The CDR3 DNA is TGTGCCAGCAGCCCTATGGGACTAGCGGGGGACCGGGCCCAGTACTTC. Drawing the rest from reference TRBV5-4 and TRBJ2-5, the complete variable domain is ETGVTQSPTHLIKTRGQQVTLRCSSQSGHNTVSWYQQALGQGPQFIFQYYREEENGRGNFPPRFSGLQFPNYSSELNVNALELDDSALYLCASSPMGLAGDRAQYFGPGTRLLVL.

The chain has TRBV28 and TRBJ2-5; 15 bases agree with TRBD2. J lost 4 bases, V lost 5 bases, and 2 bases had no gene match. CDR3 length: 15 residues. Germline V lookup: CDR1 MDHEN, CDR2 SYDVKM. This CDR3 reads CASSPGLAGGETQYF. CDR3 DNA: TGTGCCAGCAGTCCGGGACTAGCGGGAGGAGAGACCCAGTACTTC.

The rearrangement uses TRBV7-2 and TRBJ1-1; 7 bases are a match to TRBD1. The CDR3 sequence is 13 residues long. J gave up 3 bases and V 6 bases, and 4 bases lay outside the gene matches. Germline CDR1 is SGHTA and CDR2 is FQGNSA. CDR3 DNA: TGTGCCAGCAGACTAGGACAGGACACTGAAGCTTTCTTT. Protein sequence: CASRLGQDTEAFF. Filled out from reference TRBV7-2 and TRBJ1-1, the complete variable domain reads GAGVSQSPSNKVTEKGKDVELRCDPISGHTALYWYRQSLGQGLEFLIYFQGNSAPDKSGLPSDRFSAERTGGSVSTLTIQRTQQEDSAVYLCASRLGQDTEAFFGQGTRLTVV.

On this clone itself: Relative to the germline gene, one junction end is altered; a read error may explain this. V and J are TRBV7-7 and TRBJ2-2; perhaps TRBD1 as D (5 bases). Germline V gene lookup returns CDR1 SSHAT and CDR2 FNYEAQ (reference sequence). CDR3 size: 14 residues. The CDR3 sequence is CASSMDPQGGELFF. The DNA for the CDR3 is TGTGCTAGCAGCATGGACCCCCAGGGCGGGGAGCTGTTTTTT. The variable domain in full, completed from reference TRBV7-7 and TRBJ2-2, reads GAGVSQSPRYKVTKRGQDVTLRCDPISSHATLYWYQQALGQGPEFLTYFNYEAQPDKSGLPSDRFSAERPEGSISTLTIQRTEQRDSAMYRCASSMDPQGGELFFGEGSRLTVL.

This clone was recorded a few times. The V call is TRBV4-2, the J call TRBJ2-3, with 14 bases lining up with TRBD2. Germline CDR1 and CDR2: LGHNA and YNFKEQ. V was pared by 2 bases and J by 0 bases, with 4 bases of the junction left unmatched. CDR3 length: 18 residues. The CDR3 loop is CASSQLGTSGSSTDTQYF. CDR3 in DNA: TGTGCCAGCAGCCAACTCGGGACTAGCGGGAGTAGCACAGATACGCAGTATTTT.

The rearrangement uses TRBV2 and TRBJ2-1; D may be TRBD2 (7 bases). The CDR3 has 13 amino acids. Germline V CDR1 and CDR2: SNHLY, FYNNEI. Between the trimmed V and J ends, which lost 8 bases and 4 bases, there was a span of 12 bases. In nucleotides, the CDR3 is TGTGCCAGCCGGGGGGCGGGGTACAATGAGCAGTTCTTC. It is translated as CASRGAGYNEQFF. Filled out from reference TRBV2 and TRBJ2-1, the complete variable domain reads EPEVTQTPSHQVTQMGQEVILRCVPISNHLYFYWYRQILGQKVEFLVSFYNNEISEKSEIFDDQFSVERPDGSNFTLKIRSTKLEDSAMYFCASRGAGYNEQFFGPGTRLTVL.

The chain joins TRBV6-5 to TRBJ1-1; 9 bases fit TRBD1. Germline V gives CDR1 MNHEY, CDR2 SVGAGI. The CDR3 runs to 13 residues. V lost 6 bases to trimming and J lost 10 bases; unmatched junction nucleotides: 9. Written as DNA, the CDR3 is TGTGCCAGCAGACCGGGACAGGGAGAGCGAGCTTTCTTT. It codes for CASRPGQGERAFF.

To note about this clone: Other DNA sequences within the sample encode an identical CDR3. V gene TRBV9 combines with J gene TRBJ2-5; unclear D gene. Trimming left V 0 bases short and J 5 bases short, with 11 bases between. This CDR3 spans 14 amino acids. CDR1 is SGDLS and CDR2 is YYNGEE in the germline V gene. CDR3 in amino acids: CASSVATTEETQYF. In DNA form, the CDR3 reads TGTGCCAGCAGCGTAGCTACAACAGAGGAGACCCAGTACTTC.

The rearrangement links TRBV6-5 to TRBJ2-3, with 7 bases fitting TRBD2. This CDR3 has 12 amino acids. Germline trimming cut 3 bases from V and 8 bases from J; bases unmatched to any gene: 2. The V gene's germline CDR1 is MNHEY and CDR2 SVGAGI. The CDR3 region has the DNA TGTGCCAGCAGTTATTCGGGGGGTACGCAGTATTTT. Amino acid sequence: CASSYSGGTQYF.

This chain links TRBV5-1 with TRBJ1-2; 9 bases are shared with TRBD1. Germline lookup yields CDR1 SGHRS and CDR2 YFSETQ. This CDR3 comprises 15 residues. V lost 4 bases, J lost 6 bases, and 10 bases stayed unmatched. This CDR3 is CASSLTGTGLDGYTF. The CDR3 DNA is TGCGCCAGCAGCCTGACCGGGACAGGGTTGGATGGCTACACCTTC.

V and J are TRBV28 and TRBJ1-4; maybe TRBD1 (5 bases). CDR3 length: 15 amino acids. With 6 bases removed from V and 1 base from J, the gap between germline ends came to 12 bases. Germline CDR1 MDHEN, CDR2 SYDVKM. CDR3 sequence reads: CASSPPQGTNEKLFF. CDR3 nucleotide sequence: TGTGCCAGCAGCCCCCCGCAGGGAACTAATGAAAAACTGTTTTTT.

The CDR3 bases are TGTGCCAGCAGTTTTTCAGTCGGAGAATATGGCTACACCTTC. Amino acid sequence: CASSFSVGEYGYTF. V and J are TRBV27 and TRBJ1-2; D not resolved. The CDR3 is 14 residues long. Germline assignment: CDR1 MNHEY and CDR2 SMNVEV (reference sequence). V lost 3 bases, J lost 5 bases, and 13 bases lay in between.

This clone was picked up a small number of times. The genes are TRBV6-9 and TRBJ1-5, with unresolved D. V was trimmed by 7 bases and J by 3 bases, leaving 19 bases between them. This CDR3 region has 16 residues. The V gene's germline CDR1 is MNHGY and CDR2 SVAAGI. The CDR3 DNA sequence: TGTGCCAGCACCATCCCCGAGGGAGGAATCAATCAGCCCCAGCATTTT. It specifies CASTIPEGGINQPQHF.

The rearrangement uses TRBV2 and TRBJ1-4, with unresolved D. This CDR3 is built from 14 residues. CDR1 is SNHLY, CDR2 FYNNEI, per germline. With 7 bases removed from V and 4 bases from J, the gap between germline ends came to 13 bases. CDR3 DNA sequence: TGTGCCAGCATGATAGGGAGACTTAATGAAAAACTGTTTTTT. It yields the protein CASMIGRLNEKLFF.

The chain recombines TRBV14 with TRBJ2-7; D gene unclear. Trimming cost V 1 base and J 5 bases, with 9 bases left between them. The CDR3 totals 13 residues. Germline-derived CDR1 and CDR2 are SGHDN and FVKESK. The CDR3: CASSQAISHEQYF. CDR3 DNA: TGTGCCAGCAGCCAAGCAATCAGTCACGAGCAGTACTTC.

The chain uses TRBV19 and TRBJ2-2; 8 bases map to TRBD2. This CDR3 has 15 residues. V shed 7 bases and J 6 bases; nucleotides not matched to a gene: 10. Per the germline V gene, CDR1 is LNHDA and CDR2 is SQIVND (reference sequence). The CDR3 DNA reads TGTGCCAGTAAGGTGGCGGGAGGTAGGGCCGGGGAGCTGTTTTTT. It is translated as CASKVAGGRAGELFF.

Only a few counts were recorded for this clone. The CDR3 loop is CASRPGQDQETQYF. Written as DNA, the CDR3 is TGTGCCAGTAGACCGGGACAGGACCAAGAGACCCAGTACTTC. The rearrangement joins TRBV19 to TRBJ2-5; TRBD1 matches 8 bases. Per germline, CDR1 LNHDA and CDR2 SQIVND (reference sequence). This CDR3 is built from 14 residues. Trimming at V came to 6 bases and at J to 0 bases, leaving 3 bases not matched to a gene. Looking up the rest from reference TRBV19 and TRBJ2-5 gives the full variable domain: DGGITQSPKYLFRKEGQNVTLSCEQNLNHDAMYWYRQDPGQGLRLIYYSQIVNDFQKGDIAEGYSVSREKKESFPLTVTSAQKNPTAFYLCASRPGQDQETQYFGPGTRLLVL.

The V gene is TRBV21-1, the J gene TRBJ2-7; the table's D call of TRBD1 was not tested on the DNA. TRBV21-1 represents a pseudogene. This CDR3 spans 14 amino acids. CDR3 amino acids: CASTPGGPHYEQYF. The CDR3 nucleotides are TGTGCCAGCACCCCAGGGGGCCCTCACTACGAGCAGTACTTC.

The sample holds one count of this clone. The rearrangement uses TRBV4-3 and TRBJ2-4; tentative D call: TRBD1 (5 bases). CDR3 length: 19 residues. In germline, CDR1 is LGHNA, CDR2 YSLEER. Trimming took off 0 bases at V and 3 bases at J, with 21 bases between the two ends. This CDR3 is CASSQDRQQGLGSKNIQYF. DNA of the CDR3: TGCGCCAGCAGCCAAGATCGTCAGCAGGGCCTTGGCAGCAAAAACATTCAGTACTTC.

A note on this clone: At one end the junction does not follow the germline gene, possibly because of a read error. V gene TRBV5-6 combines with J gene TRBJ1-2; D unclear. Germline V gene lookup returns CDR1 SGHDT and CDR2 YYEEEE. The CDR3 spans 11 residues. The CDR3 protein is CASSLDYGYPF. DNA for the CDR3: TGTGCCAGCAGCTTGGACTATGGCTACCCCTTC.

The chain carries TRBV5-5 and TRBJ2-7; 7 bases match TRBD1. The CDR3 length is 15 residues. The trim removed 1 base at V and 7 bases at J, leaving 11 bases unmatched. Germline V gene lookup returns CDR1 SGHKS and CDR2 YYEKEE (reference sequence). The chain's CDR3 is CASSLRDRAGWEQYF. CDR3 in DNA: TGTGCCAGCAGCTTGCGGGACAGAGCAGGGTGGGAGCAGTACTTC.

The chain recombines TRBV9 with TRBJ1-1; D call uncertain. V lost 0 bases to trimming and J lost 0 bases, with 3 bases between them. Germline CDR1 reads SGDLS; CDR2 reads YYNGEE. The CDR3 sequence is 13 residues long. The CDR3 reads CASSVELNTEAFF. For the CDR3, the DNA is TGTGCCAGCAGCGTAGAGCTGAACACTGAAGCTTTCTTT.

This chain links TRBV2 with TRBJ1-1; D remains unclear. This CDR3 is 14 amino acids long. Looked up from germline, CDR1 is SNHLY and CDR2 is FYNNEI. The germline V and J ends were trimmed by 6 bases and 1 base, with 12 bases remaining between them. The CDR3 DNA is TGTGCCAGCAGGAGGGAGCCGGCGAACACTGAAGCTTTCTTT. Amino acids: CASRREPANTEAFF.

The chain recombines TRBV18 with TRBJ1-3; 7 bases match TRBD1. CDR3 length: 17 amino acids. The trim removed 1 base at V and 7 bases at J, leaving 13 bases unmatched. The germline gives CDR1 KGHSH, CDR2 LQKENI. CDR3 in amino acids: CASSPLATGTGRNTIYF. The CDR3 DNA follows: TGTGCCAGCTCACCACTGGCGACAGGGACGGGTCGGAACACCATATATTTT.

Remarks on this clone: The junction shows a germline mismatch at one end, possibly a read error. The chain recombines TRBV7-9 with TRBJ1-1; weak D call: TRBD1 (5 bases). In germline, CDR1 is SEHNR, CDR2 FQNEAQ (reference sequence). This CDR3 contains 19 residues. The CDR3 protein is CSSRQNGLSDSLMNTEAFF. The CDR3 DNA reads as TGTTCCAGCAGACAAAATGGGTTGTCTGACAGTTTAATGAACACTGAAGCTTTCTTT.

The V call is TRBV9, the J call TRBJ2-2; 9 bases agree with TRBD2. This CDR3 region has 16 residues. The germline gives CDR1 SGDLS, CDR2 YYNGEE. J was trimmed by 5 bases and V by 6 bases; bases with no gene match: 11. The CDR3 coding sequence is TGTGCCAGCAACGCGAGAGCGGGAGGCGGTACCGGGGAGCTGTTTTTT. This codes for CASNARAGGGTGELFF.

The J gene is TRBJ2-3, the V gene TRBV28; the D gene is possibly TRBD1 (6 bases). V was clipped by 2 bases and J by 10 bases, with 10 bases between them. CDR3 length: 12 amino acids. CDR1 MDHEN and CDR2 SYDVKM come from the germline V gene. CDR3 sequence (DNA): TGTGCCAGCAGTTTAAAGGGGGATGCGCAGTATTTT. Translating it yields CASSLKGDAQYF.

The gene calls are TRBV6-5 and TRBJ1-2; 7 nucleotides agree with TRBD1. Germline values: CDR1 MNHEY, CDR2 SVGAGI. The CDR3 runs to 12 residues. V was pared by 7 bases and J by 4 bases, with 3 bases of the junction left unmatched. Written as DNA, the CDR3 is TGTGCCAGCAAACAGGGGCTCTATGGCTACACCTTC. Encoded protein: CASKQGLYGYTF.

Comment on this clone: The identical CDR3 is also encoded by other nucleotide sequences in the sample. The rearrangement joins TRBV19 to TRBJ1-5; 9 bases line up with TRBD1. Germline V gene sequence: CDR1 LNHDA, CDR2 SQIVND (reference sequence). With 3 bases clipped from V and 7 bases from J, the junction kept 4 bases outside the gene matches. The length of the CDR3 is 14 residues. The CDR3 DNA reads as TGTGCCAGTAGTATTCGGACAGGGGAGCAGCCCCAGCATTTT. It specifies CASSIRTGEQPQHF. Based on the CDR3 plus reference TRBV19 and TRBJ1-5, the full variable domain is DGGITQSPKYLFRKEGQNVTLSCEQNLNHDAMYWYRQDPGQGLRLIYYSQIVNDFQKGDIAEGYSVSREKKESFPLTVTSAQKNPTAFYLCASSIRTGEQPQHFGDGTRLSIL.

V gene TRBV7-3 combines with J gene TRBJ2-1; 7 nucleotides agree with TRBD2. There are 15 residues in the CDR3. Germline V gene data show CDR1 as SGHTA and CDR2 as FQGTGA. Trimming cost V 2 bases and J 6 bases; bases outside gene matches: 7. The CDR3 here is CASSLFAGEINEQFF. The CDR3 DNA is TGTGCCAGCAGCTTATTCGCGGGAGAGATCAATGAGCAGTTCTTC.